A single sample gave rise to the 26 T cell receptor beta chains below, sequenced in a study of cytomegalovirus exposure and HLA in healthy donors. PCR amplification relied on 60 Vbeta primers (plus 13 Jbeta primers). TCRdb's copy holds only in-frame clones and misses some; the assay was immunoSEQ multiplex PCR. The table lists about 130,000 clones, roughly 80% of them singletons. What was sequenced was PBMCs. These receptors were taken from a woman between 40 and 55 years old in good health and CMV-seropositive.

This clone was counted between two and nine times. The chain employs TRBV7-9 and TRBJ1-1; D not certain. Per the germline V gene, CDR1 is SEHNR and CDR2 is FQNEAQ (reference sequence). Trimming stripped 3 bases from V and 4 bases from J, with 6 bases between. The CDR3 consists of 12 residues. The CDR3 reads CASSLGVTEAFF. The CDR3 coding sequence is TGTGCCAGCAGCTTGGGAGTCACTGAAGCTTTCTTT.

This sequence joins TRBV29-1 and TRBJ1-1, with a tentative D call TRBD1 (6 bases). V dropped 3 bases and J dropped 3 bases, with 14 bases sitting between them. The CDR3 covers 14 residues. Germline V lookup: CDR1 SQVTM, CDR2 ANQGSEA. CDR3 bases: TGCAGCGTTGATGGGGGACAAGGGGACACTGAAGCTTTCTTT. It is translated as CSVDGGQGDTEAFF.

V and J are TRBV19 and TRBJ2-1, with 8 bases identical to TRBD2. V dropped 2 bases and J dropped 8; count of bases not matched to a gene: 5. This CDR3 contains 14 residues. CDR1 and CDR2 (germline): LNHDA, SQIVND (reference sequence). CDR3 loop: CASSISGSPHEQFF. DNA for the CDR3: TGTGCCAGTAGTATAAGCGGGAGCCCCCATGAGCAGTTCTTC.

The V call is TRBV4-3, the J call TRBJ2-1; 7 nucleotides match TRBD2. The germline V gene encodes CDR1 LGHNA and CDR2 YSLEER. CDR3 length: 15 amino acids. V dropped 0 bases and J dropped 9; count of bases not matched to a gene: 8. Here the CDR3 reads CASSQDTSGIGEQFF. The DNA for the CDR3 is TGCGCCAGCAGCCAAGATACCAGCGGGATCGGTGAGCAGTTCTTC.

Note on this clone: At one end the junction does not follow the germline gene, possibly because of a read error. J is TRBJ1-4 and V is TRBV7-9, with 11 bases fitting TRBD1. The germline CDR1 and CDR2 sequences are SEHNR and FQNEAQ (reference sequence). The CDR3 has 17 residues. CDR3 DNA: TGTTCCAGCAGCTCGAAGGGCGGGACAGGGGGGTCTGAAAAACTGTTTTTT. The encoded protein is CSSSSKGGTGGSEKLFF.

CDR3: CASSPEAHGNSPLHF. Here the CDR3 DNA reads TGTGCCAGCAGCCCCGAAGCCCACGGGAATTCACCCCTCCACTTT. The chain uses TRBV9 and TRBJ1-6; the D is unclear. With 4 bases removed from V and 7 bases from J, the gap between germline ends came to 15 bases. The CDR3 is 15 amino acids. Germline loops: CDR1 SGDLS, CDR2 YYNGEE.

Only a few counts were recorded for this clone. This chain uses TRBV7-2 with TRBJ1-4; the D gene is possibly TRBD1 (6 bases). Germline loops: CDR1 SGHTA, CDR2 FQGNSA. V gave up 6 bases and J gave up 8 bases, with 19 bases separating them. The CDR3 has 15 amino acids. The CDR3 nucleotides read TGTGCCAGCAGTCAAGAGGGGGGACTAGTAGAAAAACTGTTTTTT. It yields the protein CASSQEGGLVEKLFF.

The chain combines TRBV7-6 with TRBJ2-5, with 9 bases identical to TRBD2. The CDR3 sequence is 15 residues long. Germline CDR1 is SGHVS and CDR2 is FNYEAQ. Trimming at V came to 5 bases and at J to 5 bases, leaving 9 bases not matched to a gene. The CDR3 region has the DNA TGTGCCAGCAGCCCCGCGGGTAGCGGGGGTGAGACCCAGTACTTC. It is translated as CASSPAGSGGETQYF.

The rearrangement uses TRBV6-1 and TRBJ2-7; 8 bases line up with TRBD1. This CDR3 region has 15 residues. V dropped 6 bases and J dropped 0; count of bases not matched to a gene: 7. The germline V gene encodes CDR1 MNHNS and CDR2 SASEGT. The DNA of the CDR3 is TGTGCCAGCAGCCAAAATGGACAGGGCTCCTACGAGCAGTACTTC. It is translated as CASSQNGQGSYEQYF.

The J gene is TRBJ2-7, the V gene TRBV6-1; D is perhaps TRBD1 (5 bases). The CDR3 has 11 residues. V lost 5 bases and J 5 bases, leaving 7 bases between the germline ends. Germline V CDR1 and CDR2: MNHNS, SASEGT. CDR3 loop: CASSTRDEQYF. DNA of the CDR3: TGTGCCAGCAGTACCAGGGACGAGCAGTACTTC.

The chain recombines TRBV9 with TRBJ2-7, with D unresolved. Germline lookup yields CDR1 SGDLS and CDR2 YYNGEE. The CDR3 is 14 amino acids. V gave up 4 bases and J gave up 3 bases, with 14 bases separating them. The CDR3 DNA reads TGTGCCAGCAGCTCATCCCCGCTAGGCTACGAGCAGTACTTC. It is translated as CASSSSPLGYEQYF.

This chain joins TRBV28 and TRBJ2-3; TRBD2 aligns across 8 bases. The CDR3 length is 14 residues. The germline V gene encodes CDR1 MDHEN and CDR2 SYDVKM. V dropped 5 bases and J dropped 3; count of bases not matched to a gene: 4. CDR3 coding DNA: TGTGCCAGCAGTCCTGGACTAGCAACAGATACGCAGTATTTT. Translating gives CASSPGLATDTQYF.

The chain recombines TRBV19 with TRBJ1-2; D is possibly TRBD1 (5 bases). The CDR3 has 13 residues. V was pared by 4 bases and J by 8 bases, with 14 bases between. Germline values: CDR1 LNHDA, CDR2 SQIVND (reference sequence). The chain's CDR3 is CASSRTLDSGYTF. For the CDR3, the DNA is TGTGCCAGTAGTAGAACCCTCGACAGCGGCTACACCTTC.

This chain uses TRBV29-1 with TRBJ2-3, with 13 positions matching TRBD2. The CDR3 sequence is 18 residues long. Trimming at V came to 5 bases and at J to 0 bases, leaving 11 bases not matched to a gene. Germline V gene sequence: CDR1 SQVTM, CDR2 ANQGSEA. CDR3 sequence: CSVYGLAGDSPSTDTQYF. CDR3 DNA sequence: TGCAGCGTTTACGGACTAGCGGGAGACTCCCCTAGCACAGATACGCAGTATTTT.

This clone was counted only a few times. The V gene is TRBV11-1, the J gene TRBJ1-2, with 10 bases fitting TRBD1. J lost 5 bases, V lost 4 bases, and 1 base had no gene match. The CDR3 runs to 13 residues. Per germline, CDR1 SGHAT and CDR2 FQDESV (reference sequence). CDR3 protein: CASSWTGGYGYTF. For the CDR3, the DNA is TGTGCCAGCAGCTGGACAGGGGGATATGGCTACACCTTC.

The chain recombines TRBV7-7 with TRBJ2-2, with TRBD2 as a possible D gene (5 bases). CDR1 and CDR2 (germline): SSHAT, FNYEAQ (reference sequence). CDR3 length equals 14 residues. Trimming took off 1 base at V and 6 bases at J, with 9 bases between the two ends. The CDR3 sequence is CASSLGGAAGELFF. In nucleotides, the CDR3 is TGTGCCAGCAGCTTAGGGGGAGCAGCCGGGGAGCTGTTTTTT.

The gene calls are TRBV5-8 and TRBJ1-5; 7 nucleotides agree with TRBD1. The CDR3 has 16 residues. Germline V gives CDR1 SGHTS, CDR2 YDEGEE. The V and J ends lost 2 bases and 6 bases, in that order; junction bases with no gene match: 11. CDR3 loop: CASSFPSTGKSQPQHF. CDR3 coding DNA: TGTGCCAGCAGCTTCCCCTCGACAGGGAAAAGTCAGCCCCAGCATTTT.

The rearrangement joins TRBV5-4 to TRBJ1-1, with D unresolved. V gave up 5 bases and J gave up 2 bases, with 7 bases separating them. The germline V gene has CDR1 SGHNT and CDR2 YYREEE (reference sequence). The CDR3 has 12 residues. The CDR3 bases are TGTGCCAGCAGTTCTATCAACACTGAAGCTTTCTTT. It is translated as CASSSINTEAFF.

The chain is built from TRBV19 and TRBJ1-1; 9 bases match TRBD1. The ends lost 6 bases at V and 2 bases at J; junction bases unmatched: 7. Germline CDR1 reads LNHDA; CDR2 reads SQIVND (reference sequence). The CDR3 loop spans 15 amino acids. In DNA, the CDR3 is TGTGCCAGTAGAGACAGGGGGGGAGCAAACACTGAAGCTTTCTTT. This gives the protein CASRDRGGANTEAFF.

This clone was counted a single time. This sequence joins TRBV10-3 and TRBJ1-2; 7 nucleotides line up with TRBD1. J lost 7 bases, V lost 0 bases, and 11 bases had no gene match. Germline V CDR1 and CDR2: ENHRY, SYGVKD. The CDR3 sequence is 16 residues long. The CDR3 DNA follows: TGTGCCATCAGTGAGTCGGTGGGGACAGTAGGAGCTGGCTACACCTTC. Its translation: CAISESVGTVGAGYTF.

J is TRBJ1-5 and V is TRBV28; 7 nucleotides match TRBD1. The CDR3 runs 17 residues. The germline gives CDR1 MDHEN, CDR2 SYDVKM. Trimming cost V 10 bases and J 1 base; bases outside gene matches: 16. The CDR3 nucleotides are TGTGCCACCAACGCCGATCGAAGGGGGCCGAGCAATCAGCCCCAGCATTTT. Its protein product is CATNADRRGPSNQPQHF.

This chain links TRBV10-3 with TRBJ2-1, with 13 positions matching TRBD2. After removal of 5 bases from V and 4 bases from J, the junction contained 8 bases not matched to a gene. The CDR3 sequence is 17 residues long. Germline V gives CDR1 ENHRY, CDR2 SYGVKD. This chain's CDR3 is CAISPRTSGRDYNEQFF. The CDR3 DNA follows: TGTGCCATCAGTCCCCGGACTAGCGGGAGAGATTACAATGAGCAGTTCTTC.

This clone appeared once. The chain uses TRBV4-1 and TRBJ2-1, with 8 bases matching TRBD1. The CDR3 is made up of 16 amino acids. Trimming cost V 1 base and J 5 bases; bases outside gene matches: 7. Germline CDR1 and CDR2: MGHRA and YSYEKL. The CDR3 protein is CASSQVSGQGNNEQFF. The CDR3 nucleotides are TGCGCCAGCAGCCAAGTTTCTGGACAGGGAAACAATGAGCAGTTCTTC.

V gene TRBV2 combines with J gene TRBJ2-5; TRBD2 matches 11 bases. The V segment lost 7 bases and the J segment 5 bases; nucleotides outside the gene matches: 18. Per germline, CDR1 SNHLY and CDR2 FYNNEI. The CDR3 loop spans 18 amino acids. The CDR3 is CASKPRGGSGRASETQYF. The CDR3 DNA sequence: TGTGCCAGCAAACCTCGGGGAGGTAGCGGGAGGGCCTCGGAGACCCAGTACTTC.

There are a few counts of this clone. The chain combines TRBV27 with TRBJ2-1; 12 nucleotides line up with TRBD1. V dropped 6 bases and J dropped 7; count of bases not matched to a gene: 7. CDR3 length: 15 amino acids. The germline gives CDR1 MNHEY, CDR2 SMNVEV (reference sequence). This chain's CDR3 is CASSMGTGGRNEQFF. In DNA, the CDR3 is TGTGCCAGCAGCATGGGGACAGGGGGCAGGAATGAGCAGTTCTTC.

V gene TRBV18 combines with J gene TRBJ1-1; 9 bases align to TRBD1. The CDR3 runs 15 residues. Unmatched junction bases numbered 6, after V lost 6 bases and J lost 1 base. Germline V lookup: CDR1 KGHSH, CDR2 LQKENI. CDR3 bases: TGTGCCAGCTCGCTTTGGGGACAGGGGAACACTGAAGCTTTCTTT. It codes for CASSLWGQGNTEAFF.